The rows below give T cell receptor beta chains drawn from one sample of a study of blood T cell repertoires in COVID-19. The data were produced by immunoSEQ multiplex PCR, yet TCRdb's version contains in-frame clones alone and is incomplete. The sample shows 73,000 or so clones, 70% to 75% of them seen only once. Source material: peripheral blood. The receptors were sampled from a man in his sixties with acute or convalescent COVID-19. Both conserved end residues are part of each CDR3. D genes are given only for firm matches. The size field is filled for only some rows; it gives once, few, many or a size class.

TRBJ2-1 | 13 | TRBD2 | - | TRBV2 | CASSPGTSDEQFF | TGTGCCAGCAGCCCCGGGACTAGTGATGAGCAGTTCTTC
TRBJ2-5 | 13 | - | - | TRBV12-3/TRBV12-4 | CASSSGEQETQYF | TGTGCCAGCAGTTCAGGGGAACAAGAGACCCAGTACTTC
TRBJ2-3 | 12 | - | few | TRBV7-9 | CASSEPRGTQYF | TGTGCCAGCAGCGAACCCCGGGGAACGCAGTATTTT
TRBJ2-2 | 16 | TRBD1 | - | TRBV10-1 | CASSENRGAHDGELFF | TGCGCCAGCAGTGAGAACAGGGGCGCCCATGACGGGGAGCTGTTTTTT
TRBJ2-3 | 15 | TRBD2 | - | TRBV5-1 | CASSFSGGISDTQYF | TGCGCCAGCAGCTTTAGCGGGGGGATTTCAGATACGCAGTATTTT
TRBJ2-4 | 19 | - | - | TRBV12-1 | CASSPPPSAHRSAGDIQYF | TGTGCCAGCAGCCCTCCTCCTAGCGCGCACAGGAGCGCTGGGGACATTCAGTACTTC
TRBJ2-5 | 15 | TRBD2 | once | TRBV7-9 | CASSGGAGPEETQYF | TGTGCCAGCAGCGGCGGAGCGGGGCCGGAAGAGACCCAGTACTTC
TRBJ2-6 | 13 | - | - | TRBV28 | CASQVSGANVLTF | TGTGCCAGCCAGGTCTCTGGGGCCAACGTCCTGACTTTC
TRBJ1-1 | 14 | - | few | TRBV3-1/TRBV3-2 | CASSRTPGHQEAFF | TGTGCCAGCAGCCGAACTCCGGGACATCAAGAAGCTTTCTTT
TRBJ2-5 | 15 | TRBD2 | - | TRBV7-8 | CASSLVALAGGPWHF | TGTGCCAGCAGCTTAGTGGCCTTAGCGGGAGGGCCATGGCACTTC
TRBJ2-3 | 16 | TRBD2 | - | TRBV5-6 | CASSFLSAGGLDTQYF | TGTGCCAGCAGCTTCCTATCAGCGGGGGGGCTGGATACGCAGTATTTT
TRBJ2-7 | 14 | - | once | TRBV2 | CASSEGLGGEEQYF | TGTGCCAGCAGTGAAGGTTTGGGCGGGGAGGAGCAGTACTTC
TRBJ2-3 | 17 | - | - | TRBV18 | CASSPSRQVADTDTQYF | TGTGCCAGCTCACCATCTCGACAGGTGGCGGACACAGATACGCAGTATTTT
TRBJ1-1 | 19 | TRBD1 | few | TRBV5-6 | CASSLWRFRQGIKNTEAFF | TGTGCCAGCAGCTTGTGGCGGTTTAGACAGGGGATAAAAAACACTGAAGCTTTCTTT